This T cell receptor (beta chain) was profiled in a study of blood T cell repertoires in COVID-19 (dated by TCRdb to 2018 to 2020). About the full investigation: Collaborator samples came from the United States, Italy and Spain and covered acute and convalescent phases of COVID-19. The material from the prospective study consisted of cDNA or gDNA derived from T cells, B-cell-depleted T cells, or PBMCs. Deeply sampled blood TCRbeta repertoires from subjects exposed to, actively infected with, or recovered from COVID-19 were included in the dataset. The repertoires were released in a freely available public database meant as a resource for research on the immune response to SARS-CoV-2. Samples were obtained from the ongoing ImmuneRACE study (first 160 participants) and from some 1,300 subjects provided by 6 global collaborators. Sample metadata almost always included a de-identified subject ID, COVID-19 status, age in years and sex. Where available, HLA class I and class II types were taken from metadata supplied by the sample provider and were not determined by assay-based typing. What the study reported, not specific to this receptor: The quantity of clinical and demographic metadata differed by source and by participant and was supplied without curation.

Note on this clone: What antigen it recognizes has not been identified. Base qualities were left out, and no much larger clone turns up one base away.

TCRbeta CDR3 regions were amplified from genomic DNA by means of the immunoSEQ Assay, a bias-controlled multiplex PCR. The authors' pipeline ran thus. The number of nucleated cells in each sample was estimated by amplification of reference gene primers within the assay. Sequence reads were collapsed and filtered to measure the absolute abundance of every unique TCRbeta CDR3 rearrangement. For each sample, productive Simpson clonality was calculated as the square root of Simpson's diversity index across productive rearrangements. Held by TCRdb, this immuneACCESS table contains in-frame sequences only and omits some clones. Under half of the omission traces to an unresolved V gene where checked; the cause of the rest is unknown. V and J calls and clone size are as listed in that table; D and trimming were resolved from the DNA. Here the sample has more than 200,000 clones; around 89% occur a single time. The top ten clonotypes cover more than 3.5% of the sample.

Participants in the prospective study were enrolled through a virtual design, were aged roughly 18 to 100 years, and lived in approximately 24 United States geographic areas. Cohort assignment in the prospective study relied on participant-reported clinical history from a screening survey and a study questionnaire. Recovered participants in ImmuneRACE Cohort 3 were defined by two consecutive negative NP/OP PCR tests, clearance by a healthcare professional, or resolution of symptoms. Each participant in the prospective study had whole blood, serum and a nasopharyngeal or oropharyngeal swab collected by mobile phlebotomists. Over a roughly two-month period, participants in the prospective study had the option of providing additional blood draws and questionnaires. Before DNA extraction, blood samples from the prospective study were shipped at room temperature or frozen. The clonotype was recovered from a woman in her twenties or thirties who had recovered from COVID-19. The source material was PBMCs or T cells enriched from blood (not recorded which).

CDR3 sequence: CASSLPNPREDTGELFF. At the DNA level, the sequence is TGCGCCAGCAGCCTACCGAACCCGCGGGAGGACACCGGGGAGCTGTTTTTT. The chain uses TRBV5-1 and TRBJ2-2; 8 central bases correspond to TRBD2. The CDR3, from cysteine to phenylalanine, totals 17 residues. Just the 51-base CDR3 DNA is kept, in frame starting at base 1. The germline V gene encodes CDR1 SGHRS and CDR2 YFSETQ. Unmatched junction bases come to 11, with V trimmed by 4 bases and J by 3 bases.